The clone carrying this TCR beta chain was seen ten or more times. Its antigen remains unknown. The sample comes from a study of CD8 T cells in ankylosing spondylitis. Study results and limitations: Clones linked with disease were CD8+ and fairly uncommon in the peripheral blood.

TCRdb processed the 5' RACE reads anew with MiXCR; each CDR3 protein has one entry. The profile shows about 250,000 distinct CDR3 sequences, 24% of them singletons. This TCR derives from a male donor with ankylosing spondylitis or in good health (not recorded which). The specimen was blood, either unsorted or a sorted T cell fraction (not recorded which).

CDR3 protein: CASSLGTGGPAETSTDTQYF. CDR3 bases: TGTGCCAGCAGCTTAGGGACCGGGGGCCCAGCCGAAACTAGCACAGATACGCAGTATTTT. This sequence joins TRBV7-8 and TRBJ2-3; TRBD1 or TRBD2 may be the D gene (6 bases each). Germline CDR1 reads SGHVS; CDR2 reads FQNEAQ. V lost 1 base and J 0 bases, leaving 23 bases between the germline ends. This CDR3 spans 20 amino acids.